The clone carrying this T cell receptor beta chain was recorded once. The data are from a study of shared clonotypes between healthy human individuals. The CDR3 runs to 18 residues. Some clones are missing from TCRdb's copy, which holds only in-frame ones; the method was immunoSEQ multiplex PCR. The sample has 780,000 or so clones; around 77% are singletons. This chain connects TRBV1 to TRBJ2-1; the table's D gene call, TRBD1, was not cross checked with the DNA. TRBV1 is assigned pseudogene status. The TCR comes from a woman in her 30s in good health. The sequenced material came from memory CD4+ T cells sorted from blood. The subset denotes: CD45RA-negative fraction. The CDR3 sequence: CTSSHQDPEQRTGNEQFF. DNA for the CDR3: TGCACCAGCAGCCACCAGGATCCCGAGCAGAGGACAGGCAATGAGCAGTTCTTC.